This record looks at one T cell receptor beta chain sequence and its context. This sample is drawn from a study of blood T cells in healthy people across ages. Combining a sample-barcoded 5' primer with a J-beta primer mix, a second PCR ran for about 6 to 12 cycles. Each CDR3 protein is one row after TCRdb ran MiXCR on the 5' RACE reads. The repertoire holds more than 500,000 distinct CDR3 sequences, with roughly a quarter as singletons. Each sample yielded at least 6 micrograms of PBMC total RNA. The CDR3 is 14 residues long. The germline V gene encodes CDR1 DFQATT and CDR2 SNEGSKA (reference sequence). This sample also belongs to another study, concerning T cells of mothers and their children.

The sequence derives from a boy aged 2 to 9 in good health. V gene TRBV20-1 combines with J gene TRBJ2-7; the D gene is possibly TRBD1 (6 bases). The specimen sequenced was blood. The CDR3 nucleotides read TGCAGCGTGTTTCAGGGGACCCCTACCTACGAGCAGTACTTC. As protein: CSVFQGTPTYEQYF.